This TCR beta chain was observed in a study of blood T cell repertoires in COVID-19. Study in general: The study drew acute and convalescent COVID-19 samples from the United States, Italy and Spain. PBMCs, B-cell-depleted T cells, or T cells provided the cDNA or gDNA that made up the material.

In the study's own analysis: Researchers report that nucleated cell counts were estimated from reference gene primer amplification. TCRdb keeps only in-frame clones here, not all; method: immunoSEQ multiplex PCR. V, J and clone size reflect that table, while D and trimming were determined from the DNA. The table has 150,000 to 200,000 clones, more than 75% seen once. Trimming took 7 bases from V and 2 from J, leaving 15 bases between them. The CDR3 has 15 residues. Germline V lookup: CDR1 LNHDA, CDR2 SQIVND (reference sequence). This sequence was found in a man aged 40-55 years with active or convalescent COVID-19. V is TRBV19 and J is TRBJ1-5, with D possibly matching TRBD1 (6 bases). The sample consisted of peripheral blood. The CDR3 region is CASTTGGGGNQPQHF. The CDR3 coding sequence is TGTGCCAGTACTACGGGGGGCGGGGGCAATCAGCCCCAGCATTTT.